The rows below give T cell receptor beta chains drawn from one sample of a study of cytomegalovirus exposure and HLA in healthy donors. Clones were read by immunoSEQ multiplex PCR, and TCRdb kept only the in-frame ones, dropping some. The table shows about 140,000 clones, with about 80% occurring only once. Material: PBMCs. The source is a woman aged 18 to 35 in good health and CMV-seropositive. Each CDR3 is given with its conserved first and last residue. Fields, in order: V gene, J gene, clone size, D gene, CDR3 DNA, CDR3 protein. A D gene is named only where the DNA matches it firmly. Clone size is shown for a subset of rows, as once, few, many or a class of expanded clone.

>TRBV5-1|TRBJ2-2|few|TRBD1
TGCGCCAGCAGCCAATCACCGGGACAGGGAGCTCGCGGGGAGCTGTTTTTT
CASSQSPGQGARGELFF
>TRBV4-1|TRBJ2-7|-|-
TGCGCCAGCAGCCAAGACTGGGGTCGGGATTACGAGCAGTACTTC
CASSQDWGRDYEQYF
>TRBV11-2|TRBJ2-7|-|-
TGTGCCAGCAGCCAGACAGATTCGATATCCTACGAGCAGTACTTC
CASSQTDSISYEQYF
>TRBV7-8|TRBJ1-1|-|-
TGTGCCAGCACTCTGACGAGGGGGAGCACTGAAGCTTTCTTT
CASTLTRGSTEAFF
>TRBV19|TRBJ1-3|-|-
TGTGCCAGTAGTACCCGGACAAATAGAAACACCATATATTTT
CASSTRTNRNTIYF
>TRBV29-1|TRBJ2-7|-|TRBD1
TGCAGCGTTGCGAGGGGGCGCTTCTACGAGCAGTACTTC
CSVARGRFYEQYF
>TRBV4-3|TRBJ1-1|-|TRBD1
TGCGCCAGCAGCCAGACGGGACAGGTCGAAGCTTTCTTT
CASSQTGQVEAFF
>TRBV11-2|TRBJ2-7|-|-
TGTGCCAGCAGCCCCGGAGTGCATAACTCCTACGAGCAGTACTTC
CASSPGVHNSYEQYF
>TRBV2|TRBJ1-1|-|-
TGTGCCAGCAGCTTCAGGGCCGCAGGGGATGTGAGGGCTTTCTTT
CASSFRAAGDVRAFF
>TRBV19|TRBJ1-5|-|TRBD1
TGTGCCAGTAGTAATATAGGGACAGGTGGCCAGCCCCAGCATTTT
CASSNIGTGGQPQHF
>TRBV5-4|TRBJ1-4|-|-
TGTGCCAGCAGCCCGGTCGACAGGTTAAATGAAAAACTGTTTTTT
CASSPVDRLNEKLFF
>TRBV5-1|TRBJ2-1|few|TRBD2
TGCGCCAGCAGCCCGGCGGCTAGCGGGGGGGTTTACAATGAGCAGTTCTTC
CASSPAASGGVYNEQFF
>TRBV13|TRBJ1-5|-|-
TGTGCCAGCAGCTACCTAAATCAGCCCCAGCATTTT
CASSYLNQPQHF
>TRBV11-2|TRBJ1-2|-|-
TGTGCCAGCAGCTTTTCAGGGAACTATGGCTACACCTTC
CASSFSGNYGYTF
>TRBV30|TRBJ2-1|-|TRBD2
TGTGCCTGGAGTGTAGTTCGGGGGGGGACCTACAATGAGCAGTTCTTC
CAWSVVRGGTYNEQFF
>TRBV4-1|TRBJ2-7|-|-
TGCGCCAGCAGCCAACCCAACAGGGACGAGCAGTACTTC
CASSQPNRDEQYF
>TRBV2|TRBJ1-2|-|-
TGTGCGATAGGGACTTCCAACTATGGCTACACCTTC
CAIGTSNYGYTF
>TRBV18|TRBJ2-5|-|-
TGTGCCAGCTCACCCGCGTCCCTCCAAGAGACCCAGTACTTC
CASSPASLQETQYF
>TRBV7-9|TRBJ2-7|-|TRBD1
TGTGCCAGTGGGGACAGTGGGACCTACGAGCAGTACTTC
CASGDSGTYEQYF
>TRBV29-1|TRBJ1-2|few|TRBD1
TGCAGCGTTACTACAGGGGCACAATACTATGGCTACACCTTC
CSVTTGAQYYGYTF
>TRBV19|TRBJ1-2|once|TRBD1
TGTGCCAGTAACCCGGGACAGAGACTTAACTATGGCTACACCTTC
CASNPGQRLNYGYTF
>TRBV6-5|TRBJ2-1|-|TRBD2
TGTGCCAGCAGTTCGACCCGAGCGGGAGCCTACAATGAGCAGTTCTTC
CASSSTRAGAYNEQFF
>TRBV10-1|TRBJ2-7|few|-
TGCGCCAGCGGCAGTGGGGCCCCCTACGAGCAGTACTTC
CASGSGAPYEQYF
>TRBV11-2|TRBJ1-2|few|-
TGTGCCAGCAGCTTAGACCTTTGGAGCTATGGCTACACCTTC
CASSLDLWSYGYTF
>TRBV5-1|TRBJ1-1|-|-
TGCGCCAGCAGCTTGTCTAGGGGGGGACCTGTGGGGACTGAAGCTTTCTTT
CASSLSRGGPVGTEAFF
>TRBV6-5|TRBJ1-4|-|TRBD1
TGTGCCAGCAGTTACTGGGGGACAGGGCGGGAAAAACTGTTTTTT
CASSYWGTGREKLFF
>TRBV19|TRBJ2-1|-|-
TGTGCCAGTAGATCCAGGGCTTATGAGCAGTTCTTC
CASRSRAYEQFF
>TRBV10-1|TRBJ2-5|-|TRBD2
TGCGCCAGCAGTGCCTCGGGACTAGCAGAAGAGACCCAGTACTTC
CASSASGLAEETQYF
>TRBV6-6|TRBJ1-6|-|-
TGTGCCAGCACTCATGGGGAGGGCCTCTATAATTCACCCCTCCACTTT
CASTHGEGLYNSPLHF
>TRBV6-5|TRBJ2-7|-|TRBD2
TGTGCCAGCAGTTACTCCGCTAGCGGGGCGGGCCACGAGCAGTACTTC
CASSYSASGAGHEQYF
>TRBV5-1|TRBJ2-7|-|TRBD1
TGCGCCAGCAGCATAACGACAGGGGGTACGTACGAGCAGTACTTC
CASSITTGGTYEQYF
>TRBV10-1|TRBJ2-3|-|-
TGCGCCAGCAGTGAAGGTGGGGGGGCGCGTACGCAGTATTTT
CASSEGGGARTQYF
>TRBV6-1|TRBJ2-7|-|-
TGTGCCAGCAGCTCTAGGGGCCTCGGCTACGAGCAGTACTTC
CASSSRGLGYEQYF
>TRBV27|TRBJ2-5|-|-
TGTGCCAGCAGTTTCGCACCAAGAGTTACCCAGTACTTC
CASSFAPRVTQYF
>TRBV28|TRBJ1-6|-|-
TGTGCCAGCAGAGCTACAGGGAATTCACCCCTCCACTTT
CASRATGNSPLHF
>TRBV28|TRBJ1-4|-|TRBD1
TGTGCCAGCAGTTTACCAGGGGGGAATGAAAAACTGTTTTTT
CASSLPGGNEKLFF
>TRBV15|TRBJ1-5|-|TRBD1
TGTGCCACCAGCAGGGACAGGGGATCATATCAGCCCCAGCATTTT
CATSRDRGSYQPQHF
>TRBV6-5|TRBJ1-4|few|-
TGTGCCAGCGGAAACAGGGCTGGTGAAAAACTGTTTTTT
CASGNRAGEKLFF
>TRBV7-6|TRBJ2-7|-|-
TGTGCCAGCAGCTTACAGGACAGCTCCTACGAGCAGTACTTC
CASSLQDSSYEQYF
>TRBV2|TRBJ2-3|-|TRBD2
TGTGCCAGCAGTGAAGTTGGCGGGGGGTTTAGCACAGATACGCAGTATTTT
CASSEVGGGFSTDTQYF
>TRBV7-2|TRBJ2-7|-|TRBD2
TGTGCCAGCAGCTTAGCCTCGGCTAGGAGCGGGGGGGCGACCTACGAGCAGTACTTC
CASSLASARSGGATYEQYF
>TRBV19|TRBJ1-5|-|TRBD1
TGTGCCAGTAGTATGAGGGACAGGGATTTCAATCAGCCCCAGCATTTT
CASSMRDRDFNQPQHF
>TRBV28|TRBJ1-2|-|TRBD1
TGTGCCAGCCACCCCTCCGGGACAGGGATTAGGAAGTATGGCTACACCTTC
CASHPSGTGIRKYGYTF
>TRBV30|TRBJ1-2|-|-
TGTGCCTGGAGTGTAATCCTGGGGGGAGCTAGCTATGGCTACACCTTC
CAWSVILGGASYGYTF
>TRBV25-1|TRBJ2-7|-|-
TGTGCCAGCAGTGAATTTGGGGCCACCTACGAGCAGTACTTC
CASSEFGATYEQYF